This TCR beta chain appears in the sequencing data of a study of blood T cells in healthy people across ages. Trimming took 5 bases from V and 7 from J; bases not matched to a gene: 6. CDR1 SGHTA and CDR2 FQGNSA come from the germline V gene. The CDR3 extends over 14 amino acids. It was with a sample-barcoded 5' primer and a J-beta primer mix that a second PCR of roughly 7 to 12 cycles was run. MiXCR was run by TCRdb on the 5' RACE reads, yielding one entry per CDR3 protein. The table lists about 2 million distinct CDR3 sequences, 49% of them singletons, with over 2% in the top ten. This clonotype appeared a single time.

The gene calls are TRBV7-2 and TRBJ1-5; TRBD1 matches 9 bases. The source of this sequence is a woman aged 40 to 55 in good health. The sequenced sample consisted of blood. CDR3 loop: CASSAKTGGQPQHF. The CDR3 nucleotides read TGTGCCAGCAGCGCAAAGACAGGGGGACAGCCCCAGCATTTT.